Shown below are 23 T cell receptor beta chains from a single sample sequenced in a study of blood T cell repertoires in COVID-19. Measured with immunoSEQ multiplex PCR; TCRdb has only the in-frame clones, and not every one. The sample has 150,000 to 200,000 clones; 75% to 90% are singletons. Material: peripheral blood. All receptors come from a man aged 70 or older with active or convalescent COVID-19.

The gene calls are TRBV6-5 and TRBJ2-7, with 8 nucleotides matching TRBD1. Trimming removed 7 bases from V and 2 bases from J; junction bases left unmatched: 4. Germline lookup yields CDR1 MNHEY and CDR2 SVGAGI. This CDR3 contains 13 residues. As DNA, the CDR3 is TGTGCCAGCACCAGGACAGGGACCTACGAGCAGTACTTC. Its protein is CASTRTGTYEQYF.

This chain uses TRBV6-7 with TRBJ1-2; 8 bases line up with TRBD1. TRBV6-7 is an open reading frame whose function is uncertain. Unmatched junction bases numbered 14, after V lost 4 bases and J lost 7 bases. The CDR3 sequence is 16 residues long. CDR3 sequence reads: CASSSELKDRVGGYTF. CDR3 DNA sequence: TGTGCCAGCAGTTCCGAACTGAAGGACAGGGTCGGTGGCTACACCTTC.

The chain has TRBV14 and TRBJ2-5; 11 nucleotides agree with TRBD2. Germline CDR1 and CDR2: SGHDN and FVKESK. The CDR3 is made up of 21 amino acids. V lost 0 bases to trimming and J lost 6 bases; unmatched junction nucleotides: 21. The CDR3 region is CASSQETAGASGGTPQQTQYF. The CDR3 DNA sequence: TGTGCCAGCAGCCAAGAAACGGCAGGGGCTAGCGGGGGGACCCCTCAACAGACCCAGTACTTC.

V and J are TRBV4-1 and TRBJ2-4, with 7 bases aligning to TRBD2. V was pared by 2 bases and J by 3 bases, with 13 bases of the junction left unmatched. CDR3 length: 18 residues. Germline CDR1 reads MGHRA; CDR2 reads YSYEKL. CDR3 sequence reads: CASSQIYGEGANKNIQYF. As DNA, the CDR3 is TGCGCCAGCAGCCAAATCTACGGGGAGGGCGCCAACAAAAACATTCAGTACTTC.

This clone was detected only once. The chain uses TRBV5-5 and TRBJ1-2; 10 bases agree with TRBD1. The length of the CDR3 is 18 residues. CDR1 and CDR2 (germline): SGHKS, YYEKEE (reference sequence). V lost 0 bases, J lost 1 base, and 9 bases stayed unmatched. CDR3 residues: CASSLVRDRGYNNYGYTF. The CDR3 region has the DNA TGTGCCAGCAGCTTGGTCCGGGACAGGGGATATAATAACTATGGCTACACCTTC. The variable domain in full, completed from reference TRBV5-5 and TRBJ1-2, reads DAGVTQSPTHLIKTRGQQVTLRCSPISGHKSVSWYQQVLGQGPQFIFQYYEKEERGRGNFPDRFSARQFPNYSSELNVNALLLGDSALYLCASSLVRDRGYNNYGYTFGSGTRLTVV.

The chain is built from TRBV5-5 and TRBJ2-7; D is possibly TRBD1 (5 bases). The CDR3 loop spans 15 amino acids. Trimming pared 0 bases from V and 1 base from J, leaving 11 bases between. The germline gives CDR1 SGHKS, CDR2 YYEKEE (reference sequence). The CDR3 coding sequence is TGTGCCAGCAGCTTGGTTGGGGCGAGGTCCTACGAGCAGTACTTC. This sequence encodes CASSLVGARSYEQYF.

The rearrangement links TRBV11-2 to TRBJ2-7, with D tentatively TRBD1 (6 bases). The J call is uncertain, as TRBJ2-1 better fits the DNA end. Germline V gene data show CDR1 as SGHAT and CDR2 as FQNNGV. The CDR3 runs 16 residues. The CDR3 DNA reads TGTGCCAGCAACTCTGGCAGGGGAATGAGCTCCTACGAGCAGTTCTTC. Its translation: CASNSGRGMSSYEQFF.

The J gene is TRBJ2-3, the V gene TRBV6-5; 7 bases map to TRBD1. The V segment lost 6 bases and the J segment 1 base; nucleotides outside the gene matches: 7. The CDR3 is 15 residues long. Germline CDR1 MNHEY, CDR2 SVGAGI. The CDR3 is CASSRRGQGTDTQYF. CDR3 DNA: TGTGCCAGCAGCCGAAGGGGGCAGGGCACAGATACGCAGTATTTT.

V is TRBV6-5 and J is TRBJ1-5; 8 nucleotides match TRBD1. CDR3 size: 14 residues. CDR1 MNHEY and CDR2 SVGAGI come from the germline V gene. The junction had 6 bases not matched to a gene; V was cut back by 6 bases and J by 5 bases. The CDR3 reads CASRRQGADQPQHF. In DNA, the CDR3 is TGTGCCAGCAGGCGTCAGGGGGCAGATCAGCCCCAGCATTTT.

This clone came up a few times. The chain links TRBV7-6 to TRBJ2-7; TRBD1 aligns across 8 bases. CDR3 size: 14 residues. V shed 5 bases and J 6 bases; nucleotides not matched to a gene: 9. Germline V lookup: CDR1 SGHVS, CDR2 FNYEAQ. The CDR3 loop reads CASSPRTGLSEQYF. CDR3 DNA sequence: TGTGCCAGCAGCCCCCGGACAGGGCTCAGCGAGCAGTACTTC.

This sequence joins TRBV10-3 and TRBJ1-5, with TRBD1 as a possible D gene (6 bases). Trimming shortened V by 3 bases and J by 3 bases, and 12 bases separated the two germline ends. The CDR3 consists of 15 residues. Looked up from germline, CDR1 is ENHRY and CDR2 is SYGVKD. The CDR3: CAISDPDRLNQPQHF. CDR3 nucleotides: TGTGCCATCAGTGACCCGGACAGACTCAATCAGCCCCAGCATTTT.

The chain joins TRBV28 to TRBJ1-2; 7 bases agree with TRBD1. The V gene's germline CDR1 is MDHEN and CDR2 SYDVKM. CDR3 length equals 15 residues. J gave up 3 bases and V 2 bases, and 6 bases lay outside the gene matches. CDR3 region: CASSLGQGVHYGYTF. The CDR3 DNA reads TGTGCCAGCAGTTTAGGTCAGGGGGTTCACTATGGCTACACCTTC.

V gene TRBV7-9 combines with J gene TRBJ2-1; 9 bases align to TRBD2. Germline assignment: CDR1 SEHNR and CDR2 FQNEAQ (reference sequence). The CDR3 consists of 16 residues. V was clipped by 4 bases and J by 4 bases; unmatched bases: 8. The CDR3 loop is CASSSNSGSWYNEQFF. The CDR3 bases are TGTGCCAGCAGCTCCAATAGCGGGAGTTGGTACAATGAGCAGTTCTTC.

This clone is a singleton in its sample. This sequence joins TRBV15 and TRBJ2-1, with 13 bases lining up with TRBD2. V was clipped by 1 base and J by 1 base; unmatched bases: 16. This CDR3 contains 22 residues. The germline CDR1 and CDR2 sequences are LNHNV and YYDKDF (reference sequence). CDR3 nucleotide sequence: TGTGCCACCAGCAGAGGCCAGTTTACTAGCGGGAGGGCAGTTGGTTCCTACAATGAGCAGTTCTTC. It codes for CATSRGQFTSGRAVGSYNEQFF. The full variable domain, in which reference TRBV15 and TRBJ2-1 provide the parts outside the CDR3, is DAMVIQNPRYQVTQFGKPVTLSCSQTLNHNVMYWYQQKSSQAPKLLFHYYDKDFNNEADTPDNFQSRRPNTSFCFLDIRSPGLGDTAMYLCATSRGQFTSGRAVGSYNEQFFGPGTRLTVL.

V usage is TRBV19 and J usage is TRBJ2-7; TRBD1 matches 7 bases. The germline V gene encodes CDR1 LNHDA and CDR2 SQIVND (reference sequence). The CDR3 is 12 amino acids. V was pared by 4 bases and J by 12 bases, with 9 bases of the junction left unmatched. CDR3 protein: CASSNGQAAGYF. In DNA form, the CDR3 reads TGTGCCAGTAGTAATGGACAGGCCGCAGGGTACTTC.

The chain combines TRBV5-5 with TRBJ2-2, with TRBD1 as a possible D gene (5 bases). The germline V gene has CDR1 SGHKS and CDR2 YYEKEE (reference sequence). Trimming took off 8 bases at V and 1 base at J, with 9 bases between the two ends. The CDR3 consists of 13 residues. The CDR3 region is CASQGLNTGELFF. Written as DNA, the CDR3 is TGTGCCAGTCAGGGCTTGAACACCGGGGAGCTGTTTTTT. The complete variable domain, with remaining parts taken from reference TRBV5-5 and TRBJ2-2, reads DAGVTQSPTHLIKTRGQQVTLRCSPISGHKSVSWYQQVLGQGPQFIFQYYEKEERGRGNFPDRFSARQFPNYSSELNVNALLLGDSALYLCASQGLNTGELFFGEGSRLTVL.

V usage is TRBV4-1 and J usage is TRBJ2-5, with 10 bases lining up with TRBD1. The ends lost 1 base at V and 7 bases at J; junction bases unmatched: 15. Germline CDR1 reads MGHRA; CDR2 reads YSYEKL. The CDR3 is 18 amino acids. CDR3 nucleotides: TGCGCCAGCAGCCAAGGGGAGACAGGGGGCGGTTTGGGAGGGACCCAGTACTTC. It translates to CASSQGETGGGLGGTQYF.

This clone was observed a few times. The chain links TRBV4-1 to TRBJ2-7; 12 nucleotides align to TRBD2. CDR1 MGHRA and CDR2 YSYEKL come from the germline V gene. The CDR3 contains 16 residues. After removal of 5 bases from V and 4 bases from J, the junction contained 9 bases not matched to a gene. For the CDR3, the DNA is TGCGCCAGCAGCGTCCGGACTAGCGGGACCGTTTACGAGCAGTACTTC. Its translation: CASSVRTSGTVYEQYF.

This chain connects TRBV7-2 to TRBJ2-3; TRBD2 matches 7 bases. Germline V CDR1 and CDR2: SGHTA, FQGNSA. This CDR3 has 16 amino acids. V lost 5 bases to trimming and J lost 2 bases; unmatched junction nucleotides: 10. CDR3 region: CASSITSATYTDTQYF. CDR3 nucleotides: TGTGCCAGCAGCATCACTAGCGCGACCTACACAGATACGCAGTATTTT.

The chain couples TRBV28 to TRBJ1-2; perhaps TRBD1 as D (5 bases). Germline V gives CDR1 MDHEN, CDR2 SYDVKM. Trimming pared 0 bases from V and 0 bases from J, leaving 8 bases between. CDR3 size: 15 residues. As DNA, the CDR3 is TGTGCCAGCAGTTTATGGGGCAGGGCTAACTATGGCTACACCTTC. Protein product: CASSLWGRANYGYTF.

This chain links TRBV12-3 or TRBV12-4 with TRBJ2-3, with unresolved D. This CDR3 is 12 amino acids long. Trimming left V 2 bases short and J 5 bases short, with 5 bases between. The CDR3 DNA reads TGTGCCAGCAGTTTACTGTTAGATACGCAGTATTTT. Amino acid sequence: CASSLLLDTQYF.

The V and J genes are TRBV5-4 and TRBJ2-5; 7 nucleotides align to TRBD2. The CDR3 extends over 17 amino acids. Germline V gene sequence: CDR1 SGHNT, CDR2 YYREEE (reference sequence). The ends lost 0 bases at V and 3 bases at J; junction bases unmatched: 11. The CDR3 coding sequence is TGTGCCAGCAGCTTGGCCGGGGTGGCTAGCGGAAAAGAGACCCAGTACTTC. This sequence encodes CASSLAGVASGKETQYF.

This sequence joins TRBV7-2 and TRBJ2-2; 9 bases agree with TRBD2. V gave up 2 bases and J gave up 6 bases; unmatched junction bases: 4. Germline V gene lookup returns CDR1 SGHTA and CDR2 FQGNSA. The CDR3 has 15 amino acids. The DNA of the CDR3 is TGTGCCAGCAGCTTACCGCGGGGGGGCGCCGGGGAGCTGTTTTTT. It is translated as CASSLPRGGAGELFF.